This TCR beta chain was obtained from a study of cytomegalovirus exposure and HLA in healthy donors (dated by TCRdb to about 2017). The study in broad terms: In an earlier analysis of some 610 of the donors, approximately 300 Gb of sequence data and 90 million to 120 million unique TCR beta sequences from 180 million or so T cells were reported. An early release that covered around 590 HLA-typed donors contained around 300 gigabases of sequencing data and 65 million to 100 million unique TCR sequences. Of the 398 genotyped donors, 65% to 90% fell in the genetic ancestry cluster associated with self-reported Caucasian donors. The study was designed to test whether signatures of past pathogen exposure could be identified by cataloging public T cell receptors. The study used immunosequencing to profile the T cell repertoires of about 670 subjects and linked those repertoires to cytomegalovirus serostatus. A separate validation cohort of 100 to 150 different subjects was used in addition to the roughly 720-subject first cohort. To predict cytomegalovirus infection status, the study combined high-throughput TCR immunosequencing, statistical association of individual TCRs with disease status, and machine learning. In a later analysis, previously published TCR beta repertoires from several hundred donors were re-analyzed and high-resolution HLA genotyping was added so that TCR occurrence patterns could be studied. Rather than drawing on any new phenotypic data, the later analysis identified candidate immune exposures from TCR beta sequences and the way those sequences occurred across donors. An earlier analysis of several hundred of the donors applied high-throughput TCR beta sequencing to assess whether each TCR beta V gene segment acted as functional or pseudogenic. Donor age, sex, ethnicity and CMV serostatus were compiled alongside the repertoire data. Genome-wide SNP genotypes for about 55% of the 666 donors were used in a later genetic analysis, which treated that subset as a discovery cohort. Every discovery cohort repertoire had been produced on one sequencing platform. HLA typing included class I and class II loci at four-digit resolution. Typing coverage varied by locus: 629-630 donors for A, B, C, DRB1 and DQB1; approximately 500 for DQA1; about 590 for DPA1; 450 to 480 for DPB1. Roughly 5 DR-DQ haplotypes were handled as single units for association and clustering, since linkage in the cohort was strong. Among some 410 genotyped donors of the cohort, an average of roughly 230,000 unique TCR beta nucleotide sequences was sequenced per donor, of which 15% to 20% were non-productive.

Results and caveats for the whole study, not just this receptor: When HLA alleles, especially DR and DQ, strongly co-occurred, attributing TCR associations to individual alleles was difficult. Because HLA typing was missing for some donors at each locus, association tests included only the typed subset. Compared with equally common non-associated chains, HLA-associated TCR beta chains in a later analysis were more clonally expanded and had lower generation probabilities. The study listed over 150 TCR beta chains as associated with cytomegalovirus. In vitro tests confirmed that a few of the cytomegalovirus-associated TCR beta chains recognize cytomegalovirus antigens. The 87-base-pair reads could not distinguish some IMGT-functional V segments, including TRBV6-2 and TRBV6-3, so those segments were excluded. A group of highly shared sequence variants was considered likely to be a technical artifact of the sequencing pipeline. In an earlier analysis of around 500 of the donors, most TCR beta V segments appeared in productive rearrangements about 90% or about 30% of the time, broadly matching IMGT annotations. A further reported finding was that TCR beta sequences accurately predicted the HLA-A and HLA-B alleles for most subjects in the first cohort. Roughly uniform sequencing depth across donors was assumed in presence/absence analyses, although this assumption may not hold. About 15 rarely observed V segments, including chromosome 9 orphons, were excluded from the earlier analysis of approximately 600 of the donors because counts were too low. A later genetic analysis associated a missense DCLRE1C variant with V-gene and J-gene trimming of TCR beta chains, and an independent cohort replicated the association. Only TCR beta chains were sequenced in this cohort, and the absence of alpha or paired-chain data limited detectable features. In a later analysis, the rate of TCR association differed among HLA loci, with DRB1 alleles having the most associated TCRs and HLA-C alleles having the fewest. CMV serostatus was the only immune exposure information available for the cohort. Correlated functional status among segregating V segments might reflect linkage disequilibrium, but an unknown experimental factor could not be ruled out. Across donors, most TCR sequences were observed very rarely, whereas some public TCRs were present in many individuals. A later analysis reported that several top co-occurrence clusters appeared linked to parvovirus B19, influenza, CMV and Epstein-Barr virus. It was suggested by the authors that the approach could potentially be generalized to other disease states and immunological phenotypes. In both the original and validation cohorts, the classifier was reported to diagnose cytomegalovirus status with high specificity and sensitivity. At a false discovery rate of 0.05, a later analysis linked 16,000 or so TCR beta sequences to specific HLA alleles. A later genetic analysis reported fewer N-insertions in productive TCRs among donors in an Asian-associated ancestry cluster than the roughly 700-donor mean. In a later analysis, most CMV-associated TCR beta chains were found to appear HLA-restricted, with HLA associations seemingly driven largely by CMV exposure.

In total, approximately 610 healthy bone marrow donors made up the cohort. Cohort members were all nominally healthy when sampled, although unrecorded immune exposures were likely present. Of the approximately 620 cohort members, more than 250 had a positive CMV serostatus and approximately 370 had a negative one, while no CMV serostatus was recorded for the donor. Each donor provided a peripheral blood sample, and peripheral blood mononuclear cells were used for TCR beta sequencing. The Qiagen DNeasy Blood Extraction Kit was used to extract genomic DNA from the blood cell samples. In the germline V gene, CDR1 corresponds to MGHRA and CDR2 to YSYEKL. The CDR3 goes from the cysteine to the phenylalanine over 15 residues. The read is trimmed to its CDR3 DNA, 45 bases read in frame from base 1. Between the V and J ends, shortened by 0 bases and 0 bases respectively, the junction contains 6 bases. This clone was seen a few times. Its antigen is currently not known. No much larger clone is present one base from it, and per-base qualities are unavailable. The sample has other DNA sequences that encode this CDR3 too.

The protocol used for the library was the immunoSEQ multiplex PCR assay. A mixture of 60 forward primers for TCR Vbeta segments and 13 reverse primers for TCR Jbeta segments was used in the multiplex PCR. The CDR3 region of rearranged TCR beta genes was amplified from genomic DNA by a multiplex PCR assay. The Illumina HiSeq System was used to sequence the amplified TCR beta libraries as 87-base-pair reads. In the paper's pipeline: A later analysis counted approximately 76 million unique TCR beta chains across the 690 or so repertoires, and 10 million to 12 million of these chains were shared by at least two donors. Raw reads were error-corrected and collapsed into unique sequences with a nearest-neighbor algorithm that merged closely related sequences to remove PCR and sequencing errors. To assign V, D and J gene segments, CDR3 sequences were aligned to IMGT reference sequences. For a sequence to be retained, a match of at least six nucleotides was required to both a V gene segment and a J gene segment. Rearrangements were classified as productive when the CDR3 lacked stop codons and remained in frame with V and J, and all other rearrangements were classified as non-productive. CDR3 was defined according to IMGT convention as the region running from the second conserved V-encoded cysteine to the conserved J-encoded phenylalanine. The earlier analysis of 550 to 650 of the donors excluded any sequence lacking an unambiguous match to a single V gene segment. In an earlier analysis of approximately 500 of the donors, a V segment was called functional when productive rearrangements were above 56.7%, and segregating when the standard deviation between donors exceeded 5%. A statistical classification framework was built to diagnose cytomegalovirus status from the catalog of TCR beta chain sequences. In a later analysis, TCR nucleotide sequences were compared against IMGT/GENE-DB human TR gene sequences so that V and J genes could be assigned. In a later analysis, CDR3 sequences and most-parsimonious VDJ recombination scenarios were assigned using the TCRdist pipeline. In a later analysis, each TCR beta chain was defined by its CDR3 amino acid sequence together with its V-gene family, and reads lacking a unique V-gene family were excluded. As a way to deal with suspected cross-contamination and a sequencing artifact, a later analysis dropped 640 or so nucleotide sequences that were highly shared and had low generation probability. For each public chain, a later analysis derived a clonal expansion index from normalized ranks of inferred template counts within each repertoire. A later analysis computed generation probabilities with a VDJ recombination model fitted to out-of-frame rearrangements, and checked the results against IGoR. In a later analysis, hypergeometric tests were used to score TCR-TCR, TCR-HLA and TCR-CMV co-occurrence, with a repertoire-size bias correction applied to TCR pairs. In a later analysis, false discovery rates were estimated by permuting HLA or CMV assignments 20 times. In a later analysis, co-occurring TCRs were grouped using DBSCAN, with TCRdist sequence similarity added in when clustering inside HLA-allele-positive subsets. For co-occurrence clustering, repertoires with fewer than 30,000 or more than 120,000 public chains were excluded, along with five or six repertoires with anomalous nucleotide sharing. The table comes from immuneACCESS by way of TCRdb, which keeps in-frame sequences with V and J called. Part of the clones is missing from these tables; in studies checked, under half for an unresolved V gene and the rest for unknown reasons. V and J calls and clone size are those listed in that table; D and trimming were worked out from the DNA. The sample table shows 85,000 to 100,000 clones, and around three quarters are seen once. In total, the top ten clones hold roughly 8.8% of the sample.

The sequence joins TRBV4-1 to TRBJ1-5, with TRBD1 tentatively as D gene (5 bases match). The receptor's source is a human donor in good health. Specimen: PBMCs. The CDR3 protein sequence reads: CASSQDQGSNQPQHF. At the DNA level, the sequence is TGCGCCAGCAGCCAAGACCAGGGTAGCAATCAGCCCCAGCATTTT.